The 28 T cell receptor beta chains below come from one sample, sequenced in a study of CD8 T cells in ankylosing spondylitis (TCRdb year 2017). The full study reports these points: Blood from ankylosing spondylitis patients appeared to be characterized by a TCR beta motif made up of about 8 highly homologous amino acid variants.

For these receptors, no antigen is known. The library was made by 5' RACE. The sequencer listed for this sample is Illumina HiSeq 2500. TCRdb applied fastp at Q25 and MiXCR to the public reads, then kept only in-frame beta chains. Each entry merges the rows of one CDR3 protein and shows their most common DNA and genes. This sample is represented by hundreds of thousands of distinct CDR3 sequences; approximately 12% of them were singletons. The top ten clones comprise approximately 0.5% of the sample. Source material: blood, either unsorted or a sorted T cell fraction (not recorded which). The receptors stem from a male donor with ankylosing spondylitis.

This clonotype was recorded at least ten times. This chain joins TRBV5-1 and TRBJ2-7, with TRBD1 as a possible D gene (6 bases). There are 14 residues in the CDR3. V lost 4 bases to trimming and J lost 5 bases, with 16 bases between them. From germline, CDR1 is SGHRS and CDR2 YFSETQ. This CDR3 reads CASSGTPFMDEQYF. CDR3 nucleotide sequence: TGCGCCAGCAGCGGGACACCTTTCATGGACGAGCAGTACTTC.

The V gene is TRBV5-1, the J gene TRBJ2-5; tentatively, D is TRBD2 (6 bases). Deletions cut 3 bases from V and 2 bases from J, with 8 bases between. The germline CDR1 and CDR2 sequences are SGHRS and YFSETQ. The CDR3 runs to 13 residues. Here the CDR3 reads CASSYREQETQYF. The CDR3 DNA follows: TGCGCCAGCAGCTACCGGGAGCAAGAGACCCAGTACTTC.

This clonotype was observed a few times. This rearrangement joins TRBV20-1 to TRBJ2-5; D remains unclear. This CDR3 has 14 residues. V was trimmed by 1 base and J by 0 bases, leaving 9 bases between them. The germline V gene has CDR1 DFQATT and CDR2 SNEGSKA (reference sequence). Here the CDR3 reads CSARGQVDQETQYF. CDR3 bases: TGCAGTGCTAGAGGTCAGGTTGACCAAGAGACCCAGTACTTC.

V gene TRBV20-1 combines with J gene TRBJ1-1; D is undetermined. Germline CDR1 DFQATT, CDR2 SNEGSKA (reference sequence). The CDR3 has 13 amino acids. Trimming shortened V by 2 bases and J by 0 bases, and 7 bases separated the two germline ends. The CDR3 bases are TGCAGTGCTAGACGGGCAGTGAACACTGAAGCTTTCTTT. As protein: CSARRAVNTEAFF.

The rearrangement links TRBV6-5 to TRBJ2-7, with 7 bases aligning to TRBD2. V lost 2 bases and J lost 6; bases outside the gene matches: 13. CDR1 and CDR2 from the germline V gene are MNHEY and SVGAGI. CDR3 size: 16 residues. The DNA for the CDR3 is TGTGCCAGCAGTTACCCCCGGATGCGGGAGAGGGGCGAGCAGTACTTC. Translation gives CASSYPRMRERGEQYF.

This clonotype has more than one count but fewer than ten. The rearrangement links TRBV20-1 to TRBJ2-1, with 8 bases that match TRBD2. The V and J ends lost 6 bases and 2 bases, in that order; junction bases with no gene match: 9. The CDR3 sequence is 15 residues long. CDR1 and CDR2 from the germline V gene are DFQATT and SNEGSKA (reference sequence). CDR3 protein: CSAGKVAGTYNEQFF. The CDR3 DNA reads as TGCAGTGCCGGAAAGGTAGCGGGAACCTACAATGAGCAGTTCTTC.

The chain has TRBV18 and TRBJ1-2, with no clear D. V lost 3 bases and J 3 bases, leaving 11 bases between the germline ends. Per germline, CDR1 KGHSH and CDR2 LQKENI. This CDR3 region has 14 residues. CDR3 in DNA: TGTGCCAGCTCACCGGCGCCAGGAGACTATGGCTACACCTTC. This encodes CASSPAPGDYGYTF.

This clonotype was counted only a few times. The chain joins TRBV7-9 to TRBJ2-2; D possibly corresponds to TRBD2 (5 bases). The germline V gene has CDR1 SEHNR and CDR2 FQNEAQ (reference sequence). Trimming took 6 bases from V and 0 from J, leaving 17 bases between them. This CDR3 region has 17 residues. The CDR3 reads CASRRNVPGTNTGELFF. The CDR3 DNA reads as TGTGCCAGCAGACGCAACGTACCGGGGACGAACACCGGGGAGCTGTTTTTT.

The chain links TRBV20-1 to TRBJ1-5, with 7 bases identical to TRBD1. CDR3 length equals 14 residues. Trimming at V came to 3 bases and at J to 0 bases, leaving 2 bases not matched to a gene. Germline CDR1 and CDR2: DFQATT and SNEGSKA (reference sequence). CDR3: CSASPGGSNQPQHF. Written as DNA, the CDR3 is TGCAGTGCTAGTCCAGGGGGTAGCAATCAGCCCCAGCATTTT.

This clonotype came up a few times. The chain has TRBV10-3 and TRBJ2-7; TRBD1 matches 9 bases. This CDR3 spans 15 amino acids. With V trimmed by 4 bases and J by 2 bases, 6 bases remained unmatched. Germline V gives CDR1 ENHRY, CDR2 SYGVKD. This CDR3 reads CAISVYRGRTYEQYF. The CDR3 DNA follows: TGTGCCATCAGTGTATACAGGGGGCGGACCTACGAGCAGTACTTC.

This clonotype was counted between two and nine times. This rearrangement joins TRBV7-2 to TRBJ2-1; tentatively, D is TRBD2 (6 bases). CDR3 length: 14 residues. V was trimmed by 4 bases and J by 9 bases, leaving 16 bases between them. Germline CDR1 and CDR2: SGHTA and FQGNSA. The CDR3 region is CASSSGPGRGEQFF. The CDR3 DNA sequence: TGTGCCAGCAGCTCGGGTCCAGGGCGGGGTGAGCAGTTCTTC.

The chain couples TRBV12-5 to TRBJ2-2; D assignment may be TRBD1 or TRBD2 (6 bases each). Trimming removed 2 bases at V and 4 bases at J, with 20 bases between. Germline V gene data show CDR1 as LGHNT and CDR2 as FRNRAP. This CDR3 spans 18 amino acids. CDR3 sequence (DNA): TGTGCTAGTGGTTTGAACACCCTTGGAGGGGGACGCACCGGGGAGCTGTTTTTT. This sequence encodes CASGLNTLGGGRTGELFF.

This clonotype was observed a handful of times. The V gene is TRBV4-3, the J gene TRBJ2-3, with TRBD2 matching 9 bases. The CDR3 has 15 amino acids. Germline V CDR1 and CDR2: LGHNA, YSLEER. With V trimmed by 8 bases and J by 2 bases, 8 bases remained unmatched. In DNA, the CDR3 is TGCGCCAGCGCGAGGACTAGCGCTTACACAGATACGCAGTATTTT. Amino acid sequence: CASARTSAYTDTQYF.

This sequence joins TRBV20-1 and TRBJ2-1; TRBD2 matches 8 bases. The V segment lost 3 bases and the J segment 3 bases; nucleotides outside the gene matches: 13. CDR1 and CDR2 from the germline V gene are DFQATT and SNEGSKA (reference sequence). The CDR3 spans 17 residues. The CDR3, as DNA: TGCAGTGCTAGCGTAACGGCAACTAGCGGATACTACAATGAGCAGTTCTTC. This gives the protein CSASVTATSGYYNEQFF.

The chain recombines TRBV7-2 with TRBJ1-1, with D tentatively TRBD1 (6 bases). The CDR3 has 15 residues. In germline, CDR1 is SGHTA, CDR2 FQGNSA. Trimming pared 2 bases from V and 7 bases from J, leaving 17 bases between. In nucleotides, the CDR3 is TGTGCCAGCAGCTTAATCCCAGACAGGTCCGGTGAAGCTTTCTTT. Translated: CASSLIPDRSGEAFF.

This chain joins TRBV20-1 and TRBJ2-3, with 7 bases identical to TRBD2. CDR3 length: 16 amino acids. Germline V gene data show CDR1 as DFQATT and CDR2 as SNEGSKA (reference sequence). V lost 2 bases and J lost 1; bases outside the gene matches: 9. For the CDR3, the DNA is TGCAGTGCTAGACGACCCGGGACTATTCGCACAGATACGCAGTATTTT. As protein: CSARRPGTIRTDTQYF.

This clonotype was seen only a few times. The chain carries TRBV18 and TRBJ2-7; D gene uncertain. The germline CDR1 and CDR2 sequences are KGHSH and LQKENI. Deletions cut 6 bases from V and 3 bases from J, with 9 bases between. CDR3 size: 12 residues. The CDR3 bases are TGTGCCAGCTCTCCTCGGGTCTACGAGCAGTACTTC. Encoded protein: CASSPRVYEQYF.

This clonotype was detected only a few times. The V and J genes are TRBV9 and TRBJ1-1; D is ambiguous. Trimming pared 2 bases from V and 6 bases from J, leaving 5 bases between. Looked up from germline, CDR1 is SGDLS and CDR2 is YYNGEE. The CDR3 totals 11 residues. In DNA, the CDR3 is TGTGCCAGCAGCGTTGAAGCTGAAGCTTTCTTT. The encoded protein is CASSVEAEAFF.

The chain couples TRBV5-1 to TRBJ2-7, with D maybe TRBD2 (5 bases). This CDR3 contains 15 residues. CDR1 is SGHRS and CDR2 is YFSETQ in the germline V gene. V was clipped by 1 base and J by 1 base, with 12 bases between them. The CDR3 DNA reads TGCGCCAGCAGCTTGCCCGGGATCTCATCCTACGAGCAGTACTTC. This codes for CASSLPGISSYEQYF. Complete variable domain (other parts from reference TRBV5-1 and TRBJ2-7): KAGVTQTPRYLIKTRGQQVTLSCSPISGHRSVSWYQQTPGQGLQFLFEYFSETQRNKGNFPGRFSGRQFSNSRSEMNVSTLELGDSALYLCASSLPGISSYEQYFGPGTRLTVT.

This clonotype was found a few times. The chain recombines TRBV10-3 with TRBJ2-6; TRBD2 matches 8 bases. With V trimmed by 10 bases and J by 0 bases, 8 bases remained unmatched. Germline V lookup: CDR1 ENHRY, CDR2 SYGVKD. The length of the CDR3 is 16 residues. Here the CDR3 reads CATGTSQSSGANVLTF. In DNA, the CDR3 is TGTGCCACCGGGACTAGTCAGAGCTCTGGGGCCAACGTCCTGACTTTC.

This clonotype was detected only a few times. This chain connects TRBV7-2 to TRBJ2-1; 8 bases are shared with TRBD2. The CDR3 runs 12 residues. V lost 0 bases to trimming and J lost 15 bases; unmatched junction nucleotides: 4. CDR1 is SGHTA and CDR2 is FQGNSA in the germline V gene. The CDR3 region is CASSLARGDWFF. The DNA of the CDR3 is TGTGCCAGCAGCTTAGCGCGGGGGGATTGGTTCTTC.

Only a few counts were recorded for this clonotype. This chain connects TRBV21-1 to TRBJ2-5; the table names TRBD2, a call not compared with the DNA. TRBV21-1 is described as a pseudogene. The CDR3 totals 20 residues. CDR3 amino acids: CASSKAPIRGLAADKGAQYF. CDR3 in DNA: TGTGCCAGCAGCAAAGCCCCAATCCGGGGCCTAGCGGCCGATAAAGGGGCCCAGTACTTC.

This clonotype was seen many times. V gene TRBV12-3 or TRBV12-4 combines with J gene TRBJ1-2; tentatively, D is TRBD1 (5 bases). With 1 base removed from V and 4 bases from J, the gap between germline ends came to 10 bases. The CDR3 runs 14 residues. CDR3 DNA: TGTGCCAGCAGTTTAGGGGCGAGGGGCTATGGCTACACCTTC. Its protein is CASSLGARGYGYTF.

This clonotype was counted between two and nine times. The genes are TRBV12-3 or TRBV12-4 and TRBJ2-2; tentatively, D is TRBD1 (6 bases). The CDR3 loop spans 15 amino acids. V lost 6 bases and J lost 1, with 12 bases in between. CDR3 DNA sequence: TGTGCCAGCAGGAAAGGACAGCTGAACACCGGGGAGCTGTTTTTT. Protein product: CASRKGQLNTGELFF.

There are a few counts of this clonotype. This rearrangement joins TRBV5-1 to TRBJ2-7, with 10 nucleotides matching TRBD2. The trim removed 1 base at V and 3 bases at J, leaving 4 bases unmatched. The CDR3 length is 15 residues. Germline V gene lookup returns CDR1 SGHRS and CDR2 YFSETQ. The CDR3 coding sequence is TGCGCCAGCAGCTTGACTGCTAGCGGGAGCTACGAGCAGTACTTC. The encoded protein is CASSLTASGSYEQYF.

The rearrangement uses TRBV20-1 and TRBJ2-7; 8 nucleotides agree with TRBD2. In germline, CDR1 is DFQATT, CDR2 SNEGSKA (reference sequence). This CDR3 contains 15 residues. V shed 0 bases and J 6 bases; nucleotides not matched to a gene: 10. The CDR3 protein is CSARDLGGSGAEQYF. The CDR3 DNA sequence: TGCAGTGCTAGAGATTTGGGGGGTAGCGGGGCCGAGCAGTACTTC.

This chain links TRBV7-9 with TRBJ2-3; 7 nucleotides line up with TRBD1. The V and J ends lost 1 base and 6 bases, in that order; junction bases with no gene match: 4. Germline assignment: CDR1 SEHNR and CDR2 FQNEAQ (reference sequence). The CDR3 is 14 residues long. The CDR3 sequence: CASSLGDRMDTQYF. CDR3 sequence (DNA): TGTGCCAGCAGCTTAGGGGACAGAATGGATACGCAGTATTTT. Full variable domain (rest looked up from reference TRBV7-9 and TRBJ2-3): DTGVSQNPRHKITKRGQNVTFRCDPISEHNRLYWYRQTLGQGPEFLTYFQNEAQLEKSRLLSDRFSAERPKGSFSTLEIQRTEQGDSAMYLCASSLGDRMDTQYFGPGTRLTVL.

The chain uses TRBV5-1 and TRBJ1-2; a possible D gene is TRBD1 (5 bases). The V and J ends lost 0 bases and 3 bases respectively, with 12 bases between them. The CDR3 sequence is 15 residues long. The germline CDR1 and CDR2 sequences are SGHRS and YFSETQ. The CDR3: CASSLGQNPDYGYTF. DNA of the CDR3: TGCGCCAGCAGCTTGGGACAGAATCCCGACTATGGCTACACCTTC.